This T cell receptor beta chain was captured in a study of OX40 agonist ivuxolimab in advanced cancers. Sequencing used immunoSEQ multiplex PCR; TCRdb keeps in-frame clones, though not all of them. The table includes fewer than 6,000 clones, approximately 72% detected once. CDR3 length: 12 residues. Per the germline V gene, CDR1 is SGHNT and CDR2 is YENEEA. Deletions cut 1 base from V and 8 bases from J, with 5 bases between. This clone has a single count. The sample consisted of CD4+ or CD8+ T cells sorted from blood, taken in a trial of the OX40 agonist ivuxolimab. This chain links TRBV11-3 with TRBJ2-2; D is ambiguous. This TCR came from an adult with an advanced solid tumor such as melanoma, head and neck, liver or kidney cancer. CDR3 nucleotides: TGTGCCAGCAGCTTAGGACCGGGGGAGCTGTTTTTT. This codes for CASSLGPGELFF.